Listed here are 7 T cell receptor beta chains from one sample, sequenced in a study of shared clonotypes between healthy human individuals. Assay: immunoSEQ multiplex PCR; the TCRdb copy retains only in-frame clones and omits some. This table holds over 700,000 clones, about two thirds found once. Specimen: memory CD4+ T cells sorted from blood. The subset is: CD45RA-negative fraction. The receptors were sampled from a woman aged 25 to 39 in good health.

The rearrangement joins TRBV19 to TRBJ2-7; D possibly uses TRBD1 or TRBD2 (5 bases each). V was cut by 8 bases and J by 2 bases, with 7 bases left in between. CDR1 LNHDA and CDR2 SQIVND come from the germline V gene (reference sequence). The CDR3 extends over 11 amino acids. Here the CDR3 DNA reads TGTGCCAGTTCGGGACCCTACGAGCAGTACTTC. It yields the protein CASSGPYEQYF.

V and J are TRBV11-3 and TRBJ2-7; possibly TRBD1 for D (6 bases). This CDR3 is 14 amino acids long. Trimming cost V 5 bases and J 2 bases, with 13 bases left between them. Germline CDR1 SGHNT, CDR2 YENEEA. CDR3 amino acids: CASSLGTSPYEQYF. CDR3 sequence (DNA): TGTGCCAGCAGCCTGGGGACATCTCCCTACGAGCAGTACTTC.

This clone was seen ten or more times. This chain uses TRBV5-1 with TRBJ2-2, with 8 nucleotides matching TRBD1. Germline V lookup: CDR1 SGHRS, CDR2 YFSETQ. CDR3 length: 15 amino acids. V dropped 2 bases and J dropped 3; count of bases not matched to a gene: 3. The DNA for the CDR3 is TGCGCCAGCAGCTTAACGGACAGGGACACCGGGGAGCTGTTTTTT. It translates to CASSLTDRDTGELFF.

Comments on this clone: The same CDR3 arises from other DNA sequences in this sample as well. The rearrangement uses TRBV5-1 and TRBJ2-1, with 7 bases fitting TRBD2. J lost 4 bases, V lost 4 bases, and 8 bases had no gene match. In germline, CDR1 is SGHRS, CDR2 YFSETQ. This CDR3 has 15 residues. In DNA form, the CDR3 reads TGCGCCAGCAGCCTATCTAGCGGAGGATACAATGAGCAGTTCTTC. It codes for CASSLSSGGYNEQFF.

V is TRBV18 and J is TRBJ2-5; 7 nucleotides agree with TRBD2. V was pared by 3 bases and J by 3 bases, with 10 bases of the junction left unmatched. This CDR3 is 16 amino acids long. Germline lookup yields CDR1 KGHSH and CDR2 LQKENI. CDR3 loop: CASSPRAGKGKETQYF. The CDR3 DNA is TGTGCCAGCTCACCCAGAGCGGGAAAGGGTAAAGAGACCCAGTACTTC.

This rearrangement joins TRBV28 to TRBJ1-2; D uncertain. There are 13 residues in the CDR3. Trimming cost V 3 bases and J 3 bases, with 8 bases left between them. Germline CDR1 MDHEN, CDR2 SYDVKM. The CDR3 region is CASSFYSDYGYTF. In nucleotides, the CDR3 is TGTGCCAGCAGTTTTTACTCTGACTATGGCTACACCTTC.

This clone was seen a few times. A read error may be the cause here, since a much bigger clone is one base away. Other DNA sequences within the sample encode an identical CDR3. This rearrangement joins TRBV19 to TRBJ2-1; unclear D gene. In germline, CDR1 is LNHDA, CDR2 SQIVND (reference sequence). This CDR3 has 13 amino acids. The ends were cut back, 3 bases at V and 6 bases at J, with 9 bases in the middle. CDR3 coding DNA: TGTGCCAGTAGTATCCCCGGTTCCAATGAGCAGTTCTTC. Protein product: CASSIPGSNEQFF.